The 26 T cell receptor beta chains given below trace back to one sample, sequenced in a study of monozygotic twins with inflammatory bowel disease. Reprocessing the 5' RACE reads, TCRdb reports a single entry for every CDR3 protein and omits DNA. The repertoire table contains 93,000 or so distinct CDR3 sequences. The sequenced sample consisted of blood. Receptors originate from a human donor with ulcerative colitis or Crohn's disease, or a healthy co-twin of an affected twin (not recorded which).

The CDR3 loop is CASILGTRGFF. V gene TRBV7-9 combines with J gene TRBJ2-1; the D call of TRBD2 rests on TCRdb alone, since no DNA is present to check it. The CDR3 sequence is 11 residues long. Germline-derived CDR1 and CDR2 are SEHNR and FQNEAQ (reference sequence).

The genes are TRBV5-1 and TRBJ1-1; there is no DNA to check the TCRdb D call of TRBD1. The CDR3 has 13 amino acids. CDR1 and CDR2 from the germline V gene are SGHRS and YFSETQ. The CDR3 region is CASSLQGDTEAFF.

V is TRBV20-1 and J is TRBJ2-2; the TRBD2 assignment by TCRdb is unverifiable without DNA. CDR1 and CDR2 (germline): DFQATT, SNEGSKA (reference sequence). The CDR3 extends over 16 amino acids. CDR3 sequence reads: CSAKTSGRENTGELFF.

This rearrangement joins TRBV7-2 to TRBJ2-6. This CDR3 has 15 amino acids. The germline V gene encodes CDR1 SGHTA and CDR2 FQGNSA. The chain's CDR3 is CASSSPVSGANVLTF.

This chain connects TRBV11-2 to TRBJ1-4. CDR3 length: 16 residues. In germline, CDR1 is SGHAT, CDR2 FQNNGV. The CDR3 reads CASSSGPRQEGEKLFF. Full variable domain (outside the CDR3, taken from reference TRBV11-2 and TRBJ1-4): EAGVAQSPRYKIIEKRQSVAFWCNPISGHATLYWYQQILGQGPKLLIQFQNNGVVDDSQLPKDRFSAERLKGVDSTLKIQPAKLEDSAVYLCASSSGPRQEGEKLFFGSGTQLSVL.

V usage is TRBV28 and J usage is TRBJ2-3; TCRdb's D call of TRBD2 is untestable without DNA. The CDR3 covers 18 residues. Germline values: CDR1 MDHEN, CDR2 SYDVKM. The chain's CDR3 is CASSFPALSGDSTDTQYF.

The chain employs TRBV20-1 and TRBJ2-1; TCRdb calls TRBD1, which cannot be checked without DNA. Germline CDR1 and CDR2: DFQATT and SNEGSKA (reference sequence). The CDR3 is made up of 12 amino acids. CDR3 amino acids: CSAIQGATEQFF.

The CDR3 loop reads CASSPHGRGTKHPNTEAFF. The chain joins TRBV6-2 or TRBV6-3 to TRBJ1-1; lacking DNA, the TRBD1 call made by TCRdb goes unchecked. The CDR3 totals 19 residues. Looked up from germline, CDR1 is MNHEY and CDR2 is SVGEGT.

The chain uses TRBV4-2 and TRBJ2-3; TCRdb outputs TRBD1, but without DNA this stays unchecked. Germline assignment: CDR1 LGHNA and CDR2 YNFKEQ. This CDR3 region has 13 residues. CDR3 region: CASSHPGTDTQYF.

The genes are TRBV11-2 and TRBJ2-7; TCRdb's D call, TRBD2, is unchecked because there is no DNA. In germline, CDR1 is SGHAT, CDR2 FQNNGV. The CDR3 consists of 19 residues. The CDR3 region is CASSLRSLAGGYTRDEQYF. The complete variable domain, with remaining parts taken from reference TRBV11-2 and TRBJ2-7, reads EAGVAQSPRYKIIEKRQSVAFWCNPISGHATLYWYQQILGQGPKLLIQFQNNGVVDDSQLPKDRFSAERLKGVDSTLKIQPAKLEDSAVYLCASSLRSLAGGYTRDEQYFGPGTRLTVT.

The genes are TRBV7-2 and TRBJ2-7. The CDR3 contains 13 residues. Germline V gives CDR1 SGHTA, CDR2 FQGNSA. CDR3 region: CASSSLRGHEQYF.

The V and J genes are TRBV7-8 and TRBJ2-5; TCRdb names TRBD1, which stays unverified in the absence of DNA. The CDR3 loop spans 17 amino acids. Germline V CDR1 and CDR2: SGHVS, FQNEAQ. CDR3 loop: CASSYIDLRELKETQYF.

The J gene is TRBJ2-5, the V gene TRBV20-1; absent DNA, TCRdb's TRBD1 call cannot be checked. Per the germline V gene, CDR1 is DFQATT and CDR2 is SNEGSKA (reference sequence). The CDR3 is made up of 17 amino acids. The chain's CDR3 is CSAKGVGRGHRQETQYF.

J is TRBJ2-7 and V is TRBV2; TCRdb proposes TRBD1, but this gene call is untestable without DNA. CDR1 and CDR2 from the germline V gene are SNHLY and FYNNEI. The CDR3 sequence is 16 residues long. The CDR3 spells CASRTHTPLGLYEQYF.

The rearrangement links TRBV12-3 or TRBV12-4 to TRBJ1-1; absent DNA, TCRdb's TRBD1 call cannot be checked. The CDR3 runs to 13 residues. CDR3 in amino acids: CASRGPGYTEAFF.

V is TRBV15 and J is TRBJ2-3; TCRdb picks TRBD2, but there is no DNA to check that call. Looked up from germline, CDR1 is LNHNV and CDR2 is YYDKDF (reference sequence). This CDR3 is built from 17 residues. The CDR3 loop reads CATSVDPGTSGTDTQYF. The complete variable domain, with remaining parts taken from reference TRBV15 and TRBJ2-3, reads DAMVIQNPRYQVTQFGKPVTLSCSQTLNHNVMYWYQQKSSQAPKLLFHYYDKDFNNEADTPDNFQSRRPNTSFCFLDIRSPGLGDTAMYLCATSVDPGTSGTDTQYFGPGTRLTVL.

The CDR3 spells CSVDHTGIEQFF. The chain carries TRBV29-1 and TRBJ2-1; TCRdb returns TRBD1, unconfirmable since there is no DNA. CDR3 length: 12 residues. Germline V lookup: CDR1 SQVTM, CDR2 ANQGSEA.

V and J are TRBV2 and TRBJ2-4; the D call from TCRdb, TRBD1, cannot be confirmed without DNA. The CDR3 spans 16 residues. The germline gives CDR1 SNHLY, CDR2 FYNNEI. CDR3 sequence reads: CASRTGTGSAKNIQYF.

The rearrangement joins TRBV6-1 to TRBJ1-4; TCRdb lists TRBD1, though no DNA is available to test this call. CDR1 is MNHNS and CDR2 is SASEGT in the germline V gene. CDR3 length: 15 residues. The CDR3 sequence is CARGTGGYTNEKLFF.

The CDR3 sequence is CASSYLGTLNQSSYEQYF. The V gene is TRBV6-5, the J gene TRBJ2-7; the D gene TCRdb calls, TRBD1, cannot be checked with no DNA. Per the germline V gene, CDR1 is MNHEY and CDR2 is SVGAGI. The CDR3 runs to 18 residues.

The CDR3 loop is CASSAGTVNTEAFF. The chain has TRBV9 and TRBJ1-1; the D call of TRBD1 rests on TCRdb alone, since no DNA is present to check it. The CDR3 length is 14 residues. Looked up from germline, CDR1 is SGDLS and CDR2 is YYNGEE.

Judged by frequency, this clonotype is medium-sized (0.01 to 0.1%). The chain has TRBV5-1 and TRBJ2-3. The CDR3 consists of 12 residues. The germline gives CDR1 SGHRS, CDR2 YFSETQ. This CDR3 is CASSLTTDTQYF.

The chain combines TRBV20-1 with TRBJ2-3; TCRdb's D call, TRBD1, is unchecked because there is no DNA. The CDR3 is made up of 17 amino acids. CDR1 DFQATT and CDR2 SNEGSKA come from the germline V gene (reference sequence). The CDR3: CSANPHLPGLASDTQYF.

This chain uses TRBV5-1 with TRBJ2-7; TCRdb names TRBD1, which stays unverified in the absence of DNA. This CDR3 has 13 residues. Germline V gene sequence: CDR1 SGHRS, CDR2 YFSETQ. CDR3 residues: CASQTGNSYEQYF.

This chain links TRBV7-2 with TRBJ2-2; TCRdb picks TRBD2, but there is no DNA to check that call. The CDR3 length is 16 residues. CDR1 SGHTA and CDR2 FQGNSA come from the germline V gene. The CDR3 region is CASSSKGLQNTGELFF.

The rearrangement joins TRBV29-1 to TRBJ2-7. Germline V gene lookup returns CDR1 SQVTM and CDR2 ANQGSEA. This CDR3 comprises 12 residues. The CDR3 loop is CSVESLSSEQYF.